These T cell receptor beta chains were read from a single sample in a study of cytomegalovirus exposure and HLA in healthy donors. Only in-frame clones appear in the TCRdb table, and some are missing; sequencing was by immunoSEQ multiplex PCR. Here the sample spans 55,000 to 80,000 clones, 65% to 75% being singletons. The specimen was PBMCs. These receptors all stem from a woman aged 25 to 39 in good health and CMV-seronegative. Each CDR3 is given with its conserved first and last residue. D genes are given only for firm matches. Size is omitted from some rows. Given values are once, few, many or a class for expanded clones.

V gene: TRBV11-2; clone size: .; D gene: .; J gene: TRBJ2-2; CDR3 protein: CASSQMGGGRVTGELFF; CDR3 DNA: TGTGCCAGCAGCCAGATGGGGGGGGGCCGGGTCACCGGGGAGCTGTTTTTT
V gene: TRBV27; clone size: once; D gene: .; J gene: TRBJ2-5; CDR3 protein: CASSFVPVQETQYF; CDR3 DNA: TGTGCCAGCAGTTTCGTCCCGGTTCAAGAGACCCAGTACTTC
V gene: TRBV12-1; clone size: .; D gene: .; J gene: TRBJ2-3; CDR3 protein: CASSSAPTSDTDTQYF; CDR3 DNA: TGTGCCAGCAGTTCGGCCCCTACTAGCGACACAGATACGCAGTATTTT
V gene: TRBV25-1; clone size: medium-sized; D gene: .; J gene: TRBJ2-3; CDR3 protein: CASRQDSTDTQYF; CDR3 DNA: TGTGCCAGCAGACAGGACAGCACAGATACGCAGTATTTT
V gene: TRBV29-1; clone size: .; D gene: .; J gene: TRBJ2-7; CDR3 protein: CSVVLEGETAYEQYF; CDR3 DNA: TGCAGCGTTGTTCTGGAGGGAGAGACGGCCTACGAGCAGTACTTC
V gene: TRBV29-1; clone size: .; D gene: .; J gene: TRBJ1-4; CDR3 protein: CSAQGVAEKLFF; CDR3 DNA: TGCAGCGCACAGGGAGTAGCTGAAAAACTGTTTTTT
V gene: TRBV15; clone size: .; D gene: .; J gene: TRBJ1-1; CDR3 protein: CATSLGARNTEAFF; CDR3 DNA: TGTGCCACCAGCTTGGGGGCCAGGAACACTGAAGCTTTCTTT
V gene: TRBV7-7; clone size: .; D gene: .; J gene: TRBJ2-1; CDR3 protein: CASSLASVDEQFF; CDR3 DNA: TGTGCCAGCAGCTTAGCCTCGGTTGATGAGCAGTTCTTC
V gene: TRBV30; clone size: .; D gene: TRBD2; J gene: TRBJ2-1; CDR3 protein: CAWDQSAGALVHEQFF; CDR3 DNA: TGTGCCTGGGACCAAAGCGCGGGAGCGCTCGTCCATGAGCAGTTCTTC
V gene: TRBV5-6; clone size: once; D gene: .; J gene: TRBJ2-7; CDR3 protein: CASRTGAGLYEQYF; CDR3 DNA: TGTGCCAGCAGGACCGGTGCAGGACTCTACGAGCAGTACTTC
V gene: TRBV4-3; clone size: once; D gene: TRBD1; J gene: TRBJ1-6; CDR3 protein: CASSQDPQGGSPLHF; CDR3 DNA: TGCGCCAGCAGCCAAGATCCCCAGGGGGGATCACCCCTCCACTTT
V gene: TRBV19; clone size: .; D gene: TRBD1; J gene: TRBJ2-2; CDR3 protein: CASSLRTGSVTGELFF; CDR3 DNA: TGTGCCAGTAGTCTCCGGACAGGAAGCGTCACCGGGGAGCTGTTTTTT
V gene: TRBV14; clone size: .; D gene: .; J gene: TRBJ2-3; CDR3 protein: CASSRTRGTDTQYF; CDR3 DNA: TGTGCCAGCAGCCGAACTAGAGGCACAGATACGCAGTATTTT
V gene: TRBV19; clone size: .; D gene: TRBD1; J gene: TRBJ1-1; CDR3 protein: CASSLGTGLNTEAFF; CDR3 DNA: TGTGCCAGTAGTCTAGGGACAGGTTTGAACACTGAAGCTTTCTTT
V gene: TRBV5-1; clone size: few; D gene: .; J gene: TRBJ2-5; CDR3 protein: CASSFPGVEETQYF; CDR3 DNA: TGCGCCAGCAGCTTTCCGGGAGTGGAAGAGACCCAGTACTTC
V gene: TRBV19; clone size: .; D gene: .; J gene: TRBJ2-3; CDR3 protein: CASSILPLHRGTDTQYF; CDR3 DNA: TGTGCCAGTAGTATATTGCCTCTTCATAGAGGCACAGATACGCAGTATTTT
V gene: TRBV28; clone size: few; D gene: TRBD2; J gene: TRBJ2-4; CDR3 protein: CASSPLAGGGNIQYF; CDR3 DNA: TGTGCCAGCAGTCCGTTAGCGGGGGGAGGAAACATTCAGTACTTC
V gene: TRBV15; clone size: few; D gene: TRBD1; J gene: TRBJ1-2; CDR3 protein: CATSRVDRGNGYTF; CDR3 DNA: TGTGCCACCAGCAGAGTGGACAGGGGGAATGGCTACACCTTC
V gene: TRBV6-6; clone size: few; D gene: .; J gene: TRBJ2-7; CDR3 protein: CASSYSSTATDEQYF; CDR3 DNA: TGTGCCAGCAGTTACTCGAGTACAGCCACGGACGAGCAGTACTTC
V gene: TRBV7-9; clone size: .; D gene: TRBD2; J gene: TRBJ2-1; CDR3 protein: CASSLGTSGDSYNEQFF; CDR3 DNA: TGTGCCAGCAGCTTAGGGACTAGCGGGGACTCCTACAATGAGCAGTTCTTC
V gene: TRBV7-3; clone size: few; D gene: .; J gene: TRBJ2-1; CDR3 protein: CASANGGPNNEQFF; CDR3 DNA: TGTGCCAGCGCTAACGGGGGACCTAACAATGAGCAGTTCTTC
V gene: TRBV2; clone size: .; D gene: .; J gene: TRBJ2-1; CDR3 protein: CASSVVEQAGRFF; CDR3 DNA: TGTGCCAGCAGTGTAGTCGAGCAGGCGGGGCGGTTCTTC
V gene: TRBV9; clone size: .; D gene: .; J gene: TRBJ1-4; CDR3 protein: CASSDRTTNEKLFF; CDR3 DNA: TGTGCCAGCAGCGACAGAACAACTAATGAAAAACTGTTTTTT
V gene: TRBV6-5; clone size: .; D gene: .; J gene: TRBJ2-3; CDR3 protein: CASSNSAPLPNTQYF; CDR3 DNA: TGTGCCAGCAGCAATAGCGCTCCACTTCCAAATACGCAGTATTTT
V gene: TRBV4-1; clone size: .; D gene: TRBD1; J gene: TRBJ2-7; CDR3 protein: CASSLEKTGPEQYF; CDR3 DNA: TGCGCCAGCAGCCTGGAGAAGACAGGGCCCGAGCAGTACTTC
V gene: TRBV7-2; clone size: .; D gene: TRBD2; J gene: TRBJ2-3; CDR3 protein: CASSLERESGTDTQYF; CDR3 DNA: TGTGCCAGCAGCTTAGAGCGGGAGTCGGGCACAGATACGCAGTATTTT
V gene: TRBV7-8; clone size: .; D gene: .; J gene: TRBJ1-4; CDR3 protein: CASSPRGATNEKLFF; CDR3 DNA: TGTGCCAGCAGCCCCCGAGGTGCAACTAATGAAAAACTGTTTTTT
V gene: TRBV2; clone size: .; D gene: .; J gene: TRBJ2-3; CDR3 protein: CASNPADTQYF; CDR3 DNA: TGTGCCAGCAATCCAGCGGATACGCAGTATTTT
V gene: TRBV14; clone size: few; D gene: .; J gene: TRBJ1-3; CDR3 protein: CASSRITGFSGNTIYF; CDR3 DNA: TGTGCCAGCAGCCGAATCACCGGGTTCTCTGGAAACACCATATATTTT